Presented here are 7 T cell receptor beta chains from one specimen sequenced in a study of T-cell memory formation after mild COVID-19. TCRdb processed the 5' RACE reads anew with MiXCR; each CDR3 protein has one entry. The sample records 120,000 to 150,000 distinct CDR3 sequences, approximately 21% being singletons. Sequencing was done on a sample of PBMCs or a T cell subset sorted from them (not recorded which). Receptor source: an adult woman who had mild COVID-19 (a few samples of this study predate the infection). Cell type and time point are not known.

This chain uses TRBV15 with TRBJ2-4; 12 positions match TRBD1. V was clipped by 3 bases and J by 7 bases; unmatched bases: 7. Germline CDR1 LNHNV, CDR2 YYDKDF (reference sequence). CDR3 length: 16 amino acids. DNA of the CDR3: TGTGCCACCAGCAGTGTGGGACAGGGGGCAATGAACATTCAGTACTTC. Translation: CATSSVGQGAMNIQYF.

This clonotype was seen repeatedly, ten times or more. This chain uses TRBV9 with TRBJ2-7; D is possibly TRBD1 (5 bases). The germline gives CDR1 SGDLS, CDR2 YYNGEE. The CDR3 consists of 14 residues. The V end was cut by 0 bases, the J end by 5 bases, with 12 bases between. CDR3 in DNA: TGTGCCAGCAGCGTAGCCATAGGGGCCCACGAGCAGTACTTC. It translates to CASSVAIGAHEQYF.

This clonotype has a handful of counts. The V gene is TRBV7-2, the J gene TRBJ2-3; D perhaps matches TRBD2 (6 bases). V was trimmed by 2 bases and J by 0 bases, leaving 12 bases between them. Per germline, CDR1 SGHTA and CDR2 FQGNSA. The CDR3 runs 16 residues. The CDR3 nucleotides read TGTGCCAGCAGCTTATTGGGAGGATCTAGCACAGATACGCAGTATTTT. This gives the protein CASSLLGGSSTDTQYF.

This sequence joins TRBV5-4 and TRBJ1-6, with 9 nucleotides matching TRBD1. Germline CDR1 reads SGHNT; CDR2 reads YYREEE (reference sequence). V was pared by 3 bases and J by 10 bases, with 5 bases of the junction left unmatched. The CDR3 extends over 14 amino acids. CDR3 nucleotide sequence: TGTGCCAGCAGCTCCGGGACAGGGCCCTCACCCCTCCACTTT. Its protein product is CASSSGTGPSPLHF.

The rearrangement uses TRBV5-1 and TRBJ2-2; 10 bases map to TRBD1. This CDR3 has 15 residues. V lost 6 bases to trimming and J lost 0 bases; unmatched junction nucleotides: 2. CDR1 SGHRS and CDR2 YFSETQ come from the germline V gene. This chain's CDR3 is CASNGQGANTGELFF. The DNA of the CDR3 is TGCGCCAGCAACGGACAGGGGGCGAACACCGGGGAGCTGTTTTTT.

Comment on this clonotype: Mismatch with germline at one junction end may stem from a read error. V gene TRBV24-1 combines with J gene TRBJ2-2, with D hard to call. The CDR3 spans 18 residues. Germline V CDR1 and CDR2: KGHDR, SFDVKD. The CDR3 sequence is CATSDLQGSSKNAGELFF. The CDR3 DNA reads TGTGCCACCAGTGATTTGCAAGGTAGTAGCAAGAACGCCGGGGAGCTGTTTTTT.

This clonotype was seen a few times. The chain uses TRBV7-9 and TRBJ2-5; D gene uncertain. V gave up 1 base and J gave up 5 bases, with 5 bases separating them. The V gene's germline CDR1 is SEHNR and CDR2 FQNEAQ (reference sequence). The CDR3 has 12 residues. Here the CDR3 reads CASSLVRETQYF. The DNA of the CDR3 is TGTGCCAGCAGCTTAGTTCGTGAGACCCAGTACTTC.